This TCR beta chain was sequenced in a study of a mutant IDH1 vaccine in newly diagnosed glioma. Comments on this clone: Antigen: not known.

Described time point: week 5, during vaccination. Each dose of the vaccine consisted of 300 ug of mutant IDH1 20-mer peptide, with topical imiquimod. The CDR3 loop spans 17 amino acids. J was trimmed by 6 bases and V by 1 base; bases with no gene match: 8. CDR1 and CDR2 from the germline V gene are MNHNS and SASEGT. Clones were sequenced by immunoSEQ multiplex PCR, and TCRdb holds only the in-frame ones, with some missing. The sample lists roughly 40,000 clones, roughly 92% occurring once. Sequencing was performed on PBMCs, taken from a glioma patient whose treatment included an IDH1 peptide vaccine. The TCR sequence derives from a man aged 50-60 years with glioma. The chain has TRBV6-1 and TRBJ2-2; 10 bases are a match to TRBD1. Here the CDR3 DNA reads TGTGCCAGCAGTGAAGTGTCGGGACAGGGGTTTCCCGGGGAGCTGTTTTTT. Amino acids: CASSEVSGQGFPGELFF.